Shown below are 10 T cell receptor beta chains from a single sample sequenced in a study of post-analysis software for immune sequencing data. Broader study findings: TRBV segments more frequent in patients than in controls numbered five and included TRBV5-6, TRBV5-1 and TRBV20-1.

TCR beta libraries were prepared from cDNA with unique molecular identifiers. One entry per CDR3 protein results from TCRdb running MiXCR on the PCR reads. The data show 600,000 to 700,000 distinct CDR3 sequences, with 59% seen just once and roughly 10% held by the top ten. No antigen is known for these receptors. Sequenced material: blood. Receptors were obtained from a girl aged 2 to 10 with multiple sclerosis.

The CDR3 spells CASSQDVGTSFTQYF. CDR3 bases: TGTGCCAGCAGCCAAGATGTTGGGACTAGCTTTACGCAGTATTTT. This chain connects TRBV3-1 to TRBJ2-3; 9 bases agree with TRBD2. The CDR3 consists of 15 residues. V trimming: 0 bases; J trimming: 8 bases; junction bases outside the gene matches: 6. Germline lookup yields CDR1 LGHDT and CDR2 YNNKEL (reference sequence).

This clonotype was counted only a few times. The J gene is TRBJ1-1, the V gene TRBV28; 8 bases fit TRBD1. In germline, CDR1 is MDHEN, CDR2 SYDVKM. The J segment lost 3 bases and the V segment lost 6 bases, leaving 9 bases of the junction unmatched. The CDR3 contains 15 residues. The CDR3 DNA sequence: TGTGCCAGCAGAATCGACAGGGGATGGGACACTGAAGCTTTCTTT. Residues: CASRIDRGWDTEAFF.

Turning to this clonotype: At one end the junction does not follow the germline gene, possibly because of a read error. V gene TRBV30 combines with J gene TRBJ1-5, with no clear D. CDR3 size: 12 residues. Germline-derived CDR1 and CDR2 are GTSNPN and SVGIG (reference sequence). CDR3 in DNA: TGTGTCTGGAGTGTACAGTATCAGCCCCAGCATTTT. The encoded protein is CVWSVQYQPQHF. Supplemented by reference TRBV30 and TRBJ1-5, the full variable domain reads SQTIHQWPATLVQPVGSPLSLECTVEGTSNPNLYWYRQAAGRGLQLLFYSVGIGQISSEVPQNLSASRPQDRQFILSSKKLLLSDSGFYLCVWSVQYQPQHFGDGTRLSIL.

This chain joins TRBV5-1 and TRBJ2-3, with 7 bases lining up with TRBD1. J lost 0 bases, V lost 4 bases, and 5 bases had no gene match. The CDR3 runs to 15 residues. Per the germline V gene, CDR1 is SGHRS and CDR2 is YFSETQ. CDR3 sequence (DNA): TGCGCCAGCAGCAGAGGGGACAGCAGCACAGATACGCAGTATTTT. Protein sequence: CASSRGDSSTDTQYF.

The chain has TRBV6-2 or TRBV6-3 and TRBJ2-6; D gene ambiguous. The V end was cut by 6 bases, the J end by 0 bases, with 12 bases between. Germline CDR1 MNHEY, CDR2 SVGEGT. The CDR3 totals 16 residues. The CDR3 reads CASSNLHRSGANVLTF. The CDR3 DNA reads TGTGCCAGCAGCAACCTCCACCGCTCTGGGGCCAACGTCCTGACTTTC.

This chain links TRBV4-2 with TRBJ2-1, with 10 bases identical to TRBD2. This CDR3 contains 16 residues. The J segment lost 9 bases and the V segment lost 0 bases, leaving 8 bases of the junction unmatched. Germline CDR1 reads LGHNA; CDR2 reads YNFKEQ. The CDR3 bases are TGTGCCAGCAGCCAAGACTCCCAGCGGGGGGGCAGTGAGCAGTTCTTC. Protein: CASSQDSQRGGSEQFF.

A word on this clonotype: A read error is possible here, since a much larger clone lies one base away. V and J are TRBV7-2 and TRBJ2-7; the D gene is possibly TRBD2 (7 bases). V lost 1 base, J lost 5 bases, and 15 bases lay in between. The length of the CDR3 is 15 residues. Germline CDR1 is SGHTA and CDR2 is FQGNSA. CDR3 in amino acids: CASSLEGGGSHEQYF. The CDR3 nucleotides are TGTGCCAGCAGCTTAGAGGGAGGGGGATCCCACGAGCAGTACTTC.

The gene calls are TRBV12-3 or TRBV12-4 and TRBJ2-1; TRBD1 matches 7 bases. V gave up 6 bases and J gave up 3 bases; unmatched junction bases: 8. The length of the CDR3 is 15 residues. The CDR3: CASRRTGADYNEQFF. The CDR3 DNA is TGTGCCAGCAGGAGAACAGGGGCCGACTACAATGAGCAGTTCTTC.

This rearrangement joins TRBV29-1 to TRBJ2-7, with 7 bases matching TRBD1. The CDR3 has 16 residues. The V and J ends lost 6 bases and 0 bases, in that order; junction bases with no gene match: 14. Germline CDR1 and CDR2: SQVTM and ANQGSEA. DNA for the CDR3: TGCAGCGTCTCTGAAGGGGGCTCGACAGTCTCCTACGAGCAGTACTTC. As protein: CSVSEGGSTVSYEQYF.

This sequence joins TRBV4-2 and TRBJ2-7, with TRBD1 matching 10 bases. CDR3 size: 14 residues. Germline CDR1 and CDR2: LGHNA and YNFKEQ. V lost 4 bases to trimming and J lost 2 bases; unmatched junction nucleotides: 2. CDR3 amino acids: CASSLDRGPYEQYF. The CDR3 DNA reads as TGTGCCAGCAGCCTCGACAGGGGGCCCTACGAGCAGTACTTC.